The following is a T cell receptor (beta chain) sequence with its context. This clonotype was found many times. No antigen is known for it. No base qualities exist here, and no much larger clone lies one base off it. Sequencing relied on an Illumina HiSeq 1500. TCRdb reprocessing: public reads trimmed at Q25 with fastp, clones called with MiXCR, in-frame beta chains kept. Each entry is one CDR3 protein sequence, shown with its most common DNA and genes. The sample includes approximately 730,000 distinct CDR3 sequences, with about 29% observed a single time. In total, the top ten clones hold under 15% of the sample. Explained via the paper, the treatment or condition label denotes: in vitro stimulation with specific CMV peptide epitopes to enrich CMV-specific T cells. This record comes from a study of T cell repertoires in cytomegalovirus infection (dated by TCRdb to 2018 to 2020). About the study as a whole: Alongside well-studied HLA-B-restricted epitopes, the peptide stimulations were aimed at recently identified HLA-C-restricted CMV epitopes, whose presentation resists viral immunomodulation. Donor HLA type was relevant to the analysis, as public TCR beta signatures indicated carriage of CMV infection together with the matching HLA type.

The CDR3 starts with the cysteine, ends with the phenylalanine, and has 14 residues. Only CDR3 DNA is held: 42 bases, read in frame from base 1. The germline V gene specifies SGHNT as CDR1 and YENEEA as CDR2. For this chain, trimming is 6 bases at the V end and 4 bases at the J end, and the number of junction bases without a gene match is 1. On the study overall, not on this receptor specifically: In both this cohort and an independent roughly 400-donor cohort, the cumulative frequency of public TCR beta family members distinguished carriers of CMV infection plus the relevant HLA type. The ex vivo response was dominated by HLA-C-restricted CMV-specific TCR beta clonotypes, which also provided the single most frequent clonotype in two of eight donors.

The TCR was taken from a human donor in good health (CMV status not recorded). Some clones in this sample may be carry-over from other donors' samples. The chain is assembled from TRBV11-3 and TRBJ2-2; 11 bases in the junction line up with TRBD1. Sequenced material: cultured CD8+ T cells from PBMCs, taken from culture after CMV antigen stimulation. For the CDR3, the sequence is CASRGTGGTGELFF. The sequenced DNA is TGTGCCAGCAGAGGGACAGGGGGCACCGGGGAGCTGTTTTTT.